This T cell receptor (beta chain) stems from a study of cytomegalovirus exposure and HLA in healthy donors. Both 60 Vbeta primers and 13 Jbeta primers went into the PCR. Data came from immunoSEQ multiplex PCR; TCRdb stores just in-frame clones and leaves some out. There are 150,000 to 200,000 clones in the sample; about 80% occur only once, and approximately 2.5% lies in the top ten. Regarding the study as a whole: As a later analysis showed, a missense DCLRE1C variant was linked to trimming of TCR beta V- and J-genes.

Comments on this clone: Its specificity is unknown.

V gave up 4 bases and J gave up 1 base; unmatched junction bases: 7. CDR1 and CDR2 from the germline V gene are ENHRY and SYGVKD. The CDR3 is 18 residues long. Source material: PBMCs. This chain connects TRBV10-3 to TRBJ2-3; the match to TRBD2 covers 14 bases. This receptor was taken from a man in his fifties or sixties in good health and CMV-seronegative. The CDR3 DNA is TGTGCCATCAGTGGACTAGCGGGGGGGCCAGGTCGCACAGATACGCAGTATTTT. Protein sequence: CAISGLAGGPGRTDTQYF.